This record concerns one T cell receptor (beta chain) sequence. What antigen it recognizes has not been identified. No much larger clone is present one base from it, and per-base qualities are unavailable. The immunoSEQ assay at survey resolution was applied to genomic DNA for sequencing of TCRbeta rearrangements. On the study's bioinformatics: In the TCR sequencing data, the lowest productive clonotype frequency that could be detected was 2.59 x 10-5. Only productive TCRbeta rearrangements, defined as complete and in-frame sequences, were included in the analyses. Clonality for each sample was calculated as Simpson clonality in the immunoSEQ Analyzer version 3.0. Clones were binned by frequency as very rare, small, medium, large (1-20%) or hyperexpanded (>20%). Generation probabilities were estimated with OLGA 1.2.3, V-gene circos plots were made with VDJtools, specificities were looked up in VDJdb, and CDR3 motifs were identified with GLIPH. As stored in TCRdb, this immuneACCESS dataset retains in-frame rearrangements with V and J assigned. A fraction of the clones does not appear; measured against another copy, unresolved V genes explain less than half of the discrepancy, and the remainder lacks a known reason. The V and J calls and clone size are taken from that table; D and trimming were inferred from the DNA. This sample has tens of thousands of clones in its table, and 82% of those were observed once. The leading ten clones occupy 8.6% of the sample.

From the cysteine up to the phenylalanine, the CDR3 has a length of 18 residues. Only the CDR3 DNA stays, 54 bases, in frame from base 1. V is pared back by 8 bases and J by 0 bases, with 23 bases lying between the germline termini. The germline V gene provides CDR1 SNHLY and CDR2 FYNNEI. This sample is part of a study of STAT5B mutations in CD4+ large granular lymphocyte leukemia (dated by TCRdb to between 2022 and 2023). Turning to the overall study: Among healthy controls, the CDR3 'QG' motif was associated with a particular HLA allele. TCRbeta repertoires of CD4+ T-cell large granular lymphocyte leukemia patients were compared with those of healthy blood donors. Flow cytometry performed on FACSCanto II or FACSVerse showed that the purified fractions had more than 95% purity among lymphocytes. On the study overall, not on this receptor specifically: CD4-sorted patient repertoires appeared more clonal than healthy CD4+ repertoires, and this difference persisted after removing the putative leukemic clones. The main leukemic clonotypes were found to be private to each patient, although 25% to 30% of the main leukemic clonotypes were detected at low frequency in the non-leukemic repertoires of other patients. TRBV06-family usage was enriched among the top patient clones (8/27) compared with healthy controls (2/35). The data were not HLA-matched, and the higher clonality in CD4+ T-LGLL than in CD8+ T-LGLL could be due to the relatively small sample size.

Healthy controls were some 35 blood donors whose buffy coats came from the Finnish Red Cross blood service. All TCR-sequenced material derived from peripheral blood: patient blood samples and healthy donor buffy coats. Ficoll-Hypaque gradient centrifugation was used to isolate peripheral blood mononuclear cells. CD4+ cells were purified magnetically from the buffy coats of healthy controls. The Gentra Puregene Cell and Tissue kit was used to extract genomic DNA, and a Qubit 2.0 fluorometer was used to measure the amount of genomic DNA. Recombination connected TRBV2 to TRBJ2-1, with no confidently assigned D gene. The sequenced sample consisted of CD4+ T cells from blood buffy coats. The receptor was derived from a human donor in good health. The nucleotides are TGTGCCAGCGGTTCGGGTCAACCACCCACTCGCTCCTACAATGAGCAGTTCTTC. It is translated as CASGSGQPPTRSYNEQFF.